Sequencing of this T cell receptor beta chain was carried out in a study of post-analysis software for immune sequencing data. Study background: Clinical courses comprised relapsing-remitting, secondary progressive and progressive-relapsing multiple sclerosis. Points from the study as a whole: Patients used about five TRBV segments, including TRBV5-6, TRBV5-1 and TRBV20-1, more often than controls. F measure clustering grouped samples strongly by preparation batch.

V lost 4 bases to trimming and J lost 1 base, with 12 bases between them. The CDR3 is 15 amino acids. Germline V gives CDR1 SGHRS, CDR2 YFSETQ. Tagging with unique molecular identifiers was a feature of the TCR beta cDNA libraries. The authors obtained approximately 540,000 cDNA molecules from roughly 1.1 to 9.2 million T cells. TCRdb ran MiXCR on the PCR reads and lists one entry per CDR3 protein. The sample holds fewer than 850,000 distinct CDR3 sequences, 30% seen once. This clonotype was observed a few times. Its antigen is as yet unknown. V and J are TRBV5-1 and TRBJ2-4, with D possibly called TRBD1 or TRBD2 (6 bases each). The sequence was obtained from a girl aged 10-17 years with multiple sclerosis. Sequencing was performed on blood. The CDR3 sequence: CASSGGLGAKNIQYF. In DNA form, the CDR3 reads TGCGCCAGCAGCGGGGGGCTGGGGGCCAAAAACATTCAGTACTTC.